The 9 T cell receptor beta chains below were found in one sample sequenced in a study of T cells in Graves' hyperthyroidism and ophthalmopathy (dated by TCRdb to about 2019). Library prep was done by multiplex PCR. Sequencer: Illumina HiSeq 2000. Amplification of TCR beta CDR3 regions was carried out from RNA transcripts. For the first round of RT-PCR on the TCR CDR3, the HTBI primer set was used together with the Qiagen OneStep RT-PCR kit. Using fastp trimming at Q25 and MiXCR clonotype assembly, TCRdb reanalyzed the public sequencing data and kept in-frame beta chains. Under each unique CDR3 protein, matching rows form one entry showing the most common genes and DNA. The table for this sample lists about 560,000 distinct CDR3 sequences; approximately 16% of them were counted only once. The top ten constitute under 20% of the sample. The material sequenced was blood. Receptors originate from a woman aged 18 to 35 with Graves' hyperthyroidism.

Many counts were recorded for this clonotype. The chain combines TRBV20-1 with TRBJ2-1; 9 bases agree with TRBD2. From germline, CDR1 is DFQATT and CDR2 SNEGSKA (reference sequence). Germline trimming cut 3 bases from V and 8 bases from J; bases unmatched to any gene: 8. The length of the CDR3 is 14 residues. CDR3 DNA sequence: TGCAGTGCTAGCCCGGGACTAGCTCTCGATGAGCAGTTCTTC. The encoded protein is CSASPGLALDEQFF.

J is TRBJ2-7 and V is TRBV7-9; TRBD2 might be the D (7 bases). CDR1 and CDR2 from the germline V gene are SEHNR and FQNEAQ (reference sequence). Trimming took 4 bases from V and 3 from J, leaving 19 bases between them. The CDR3 totals 16 residues. In DNA form, the CDR3 reads TGTGCCAGCAGCTGGCTCGGGGCGGGGGCAAACTACGAGCAGTACTTC. Protein: CASSWLGAGANYEQYF.

The sample holds a few counts of this clonotype. The chain links TRBV6-1 to TRBJ2-7; 9 positions match TRBD1. The J segment lost 3 bases and the V segment lost 3 bases, leaving 3 bases of the junction unmatched. The CDR3 loop spans 14 amino acids. Germline V gene sequence: CDR1 MNHNS, CDR2 SASEGT. The CDR3 sequence: CASSEGQGIYEQYF. DNA for the CDR3: TGTGCCAGCAGTGAGGGACAGGGAATCTACGAGCAGTACTTC.

The chain carries TRBV12-3 or TRBV12-4 and TRBJ1-1; 9 nucleotides line up with TRBD1. This CDR3 is 17 amino acids long. The trim removed 5 bases at V and 1 base at J, leaving 11 bases unmatched. CDR3 nucleotide sequence: TGTGCCAGCAGTCTAGAAACAGGGGGCGTCCGGAACACTGAAGCTTTCTTT. This gives the protein CASSLETGGVRNTEAFF.

This clonotype came up many times. The V gene is TRBV7-2, the J gene TRBJ2-3, with D tentatively TRBD2 (6 bases). The V end was cut by 3 bases, the J end by 5 bases, with 12 bases between. CDR3 length: 14 residues. CDR1 SGHTA and CDR2 FQGNSA come from the germline V gene. The CDR3 nucleotides are TGTGCCAGCAGCTTCGGAGGGGTGAGAGATACGCAGTATTTT. Amino acid sequence: CASSFGGVRDTQYF.

In its sample, this clonotype was seen many times. The chain recombines TRBV2 with TRBJ2-7; D tentatively fits TRBD1 or TRBD2 (5 bases each). Germline V gene lookup returns CDR1 SNHLY and CDR2 FYNNEI. CDR3 length: 15 amino acids. Deletions cut 7 bases from V and 6 bases from J, with 22 bases between. CDR3 DNA: TGTGCCAGCAAGGGCTCGGGACCTTTTTTCTTCGAGCAGTACTTC. Translated, it gives CASKGSGPFFFEQYF. Drawing the rest from reference TRBV2 and TRBJ2-7, the complete variable domain is EPEVTQTPSHQVTQMGQEVILRCVPISNHLYFYWYRQILGQKVEFLVSFYNNEISEKSEIFDDQFSVERPDGSNFTLKIRSTKLEDSAMYFCASKGSGPFFFEQYFGPGTRLTVT.

Notes on this clonotype: A much larger clonotype is one base distant, so this may be a read error. The rearrangement uses TRBV30 and TRBJ1-5; no clear D gene. The V gene's germline CDR1 is GTSNPN and CDR2 SVGIG (reference sequence). CDR3 length: 13 residues. CDR3 loop: CAWSVGSNQSQHF. The CDR3 DNA sequence: TGTGCCTGGAGTGTTGGTAGCAATCAGTCCCAGCATTTT.

This clonotype has at least ten counts. The chain is built from TRBV6-5 and TRBJ1-3; D gene ambiguous. This CDR3 comprises 18 residues. Between the trimmed V and J ends, which lost 2 bases and 0 bases, there was a span of 17 bases. Germline CDR1 is MNHEY and CDR2 is SVGAGI. Here the CDR3 DNA reads TGTGCCAGCAGTTACCCTAAAAAAGCTAGTAGCTCTGGAAACACCATATATTTT. Its translation: CASSYPKKASSSGNTIYF.

This clonotype has a handful of counts. The chain combines TRBV4-2 with TRBJ2-1, with 7 bases lining up with TRBD1. The CDR3 runs to 18 residues. CDR1 LGHNA and CDR2 YNFKEQ come from the germline V gene. The V gene end was trimmed by 1 base and the J gene end by 5 bases; junction bases not matched to a gene: 14. Here the CDR3 DNA reads TGTGCCAGCAGCCAAGCGGAAGGACGAAAGGGGGCAAACAATGAGCAGTTCTTC. The encoded protein is CASSQAEGRKGANNEQFF.